These 26 T cell receptor beta chains were all obtained from the same sample, sequenced in a study of cytomegalovirus exposure and HLA in healthy donors. The PCR contained 60 Vbeta and 13 Jbeta primers. Some clones are missing from TCRdb's copy, which holds only in-frame ones; the method was immunoSEQ multiplex PCR. The repertoire includes about 120,000 clones, around 62% of them detected once, and around 9.7% sits in the top ten. Sequencing used PBMCs. The receptor set was obtained from a woman aged 40 to 50 in good health and CMV-seropositive.

The chain combines TRBV18 with TRBJ2-3, with D perhaps matching TRBD2 (6 bases). The CDR3 contains 15 residues. Germline V gives CDR1 KGHSH, CDR2 LQKENI. V lost 3 bases and J lost 2, with 12 bases in between. The CDR3 protein is CASSPRREPTDTQYF. The CDR3 DNA follows: TGTGCCAGCTCACCCAGACGGGAGCCCACAGATACGCAGTATTTT.

The CDR3 DNA is TGTGCCAGCTCACCCCGGAGCGAGGGGGCTCTAAATGGCTACACCTTC. Protein product: CASSPRSEGALNGYTF. V and J are TRBV18 and TRBJ1-2; TRBD1 aligns across 7 bases. The CDR3 consists of 16 residues. Germline V CDR1 and CDR2: KGHSH, LQKENI. J was trimmed by 6 bases and V by 3 bases; bases with no gene match: 13. The complete variable domain, with remaining parts taken from reference TRBV18 and TRBJ1-2, reads NAGVMQNPRHLVRRRGQEARLRCSPMKGHSHVYWYRQLPEEGLKFMVYLQKENIIDESGMPKERFSAEFPKEGPSILRIQQVVRGDSAAYFCASSPRSEGALNGYTFGSGTRLTVV.

The V and J genes are TRBV19 and TRBJ2-1, with TRBD2 matching 7 bases. The CDR3 runs 14 residues. Germline CDR1 LNHDA, CDR2 SQIVND (reference sequence). The V and J ends lost 3 bases and 6 bases, in that order; junction bases with no gene match: 5. DNA of the CDR3: TGTGCCAGTAGTATGGGCGGGAGAAGCAATGAGCAGTTCTTC. Protein sequence: CASSMGGRSNEQFF.

The V call is TRBV6-1, the J call TRBJ2-1; the match to TRBD1 covers 7 bases. With V trimmed by 1 base and J by 6 bases, 12 bases remained unmatched. CDR1 is MNHNS, CDR2 SASEGT, per germline. This CDR3 has 17 amino acids. The CDR3 DNA follows: TGTGCCAGCAGTGAAGGGTATGGGACAGCCGGTCTCAATGAGCAGTTCTTC. Its protein is CASSEGYGTAGLNEQFF.

V and J are TRBV6-5 and TRBJ1-1, with TRBD1 matching over 7 bases. The germline V gene has CDR1 MNHEY and CDR2 SVGAGI. The CDR3 spans 15 residues. After removal of 0 bases from V and 7 bases from J, the junction contained 8 bases not matched to a gene. The CDR3 region is CASSYSGTATREAFF. The CDR3 bases are TGTGCCAGCAGTTACTCCGGGACAGCTACCCGTGAAGCTTTCTTT.

V and J are TRBV27 and TRBJ2-7; unclear D gene. The CDR3 is made up of 13 amino acids. V shed 3 bases and J shed 2 bases, with 8 bases lying between them. The germline gives CDR1 MNHEY, CDR2 SMNVEV (reference sequence). CDR3 region: CASSLGRAYEQYF. CDR3 DNA: TGTGCCAGCAGTTTGGGCCGTGCCTACGAGCAGTACTTC.

This clone was seen only once. The genes are TRBV2 and TRBJ2-7; the match to TRBD1 covers 10 bases. This CDR3 has 15 residues. Trimming removed 2 bases from V and 5 bases from J; junction bases left unmatched: 6. Looked up from germline, CDR1 is SNHLY and CDR2 is FYNNEI. In DNA, the CDR3 is TGTGCCAGCAGTGAACCCAAGACAGGGGGCCACGAGCAGTACTTC. As protein: CASSEPKTGGHEQYF. The variable domain in full, completed from reference TRBV2 and TRBJ2-7, reads EPEVTQTPSHQVTQMGQEVILRCVPISNHLYFYWYRQILGQKVEFLVSFYNNEISEKSEIFDDQFSVERPDGSNFTLKIRSTKLEDSAMYFCASSEPKTGGHEQYFGPGTRLTVT.

V usage is TRBV27 and J usage is TRBJ2-3; 7 bases match TRBD2. With 4 bases clipped from V and 0 bases from J, the junction kept 7 bases outside the gene matches. CDR3 length: 16 residues. CDR1 MNHEY and CDR2 SMNVEV come from the germline V gene (reference sequence). The CDR3 reads CASSSLFSGSTDTQYF. CDR3 in DNA: TGTGCCAGCAGTTCCCTCTTTAGCGGGAGCACAGATACGCAGTATTTT.

The chain links TRBV6-5 to TRBJ2-5, with D unresolved. CDR1 and CDR2 (germline): MNHEY, SVGAGI. The CDR3 is 12 residues long. V was pared by 7 bases and J by 5 bases, with 11 bases between. The CDR3 DNA follows: TGTGCCAGCACGGCGGCTTCGGAGACCCAGTACTTC. Its protein is CASTAASETQYF.

This clone has just a few counts. This chain joins TRBV11-2 and TRBJ1-1, with 9 positions matching TRBD1. There are 13 residues in the CDR3. Germline CDR1 and CDR2: SGHAT and FQNNGV. Unmatched junction bases numbered 3, after V lost 6 bases and J lost 4 bases. For the CDR3, the DNA is TGTGCCAGCAGGAAACAGGGGGCCACTGAAGCTTTCTTT. Residues: CASRKQGATEAFF.

The chain employs TRBV6-5 and TRBJ2-5; 8 bases are a match to TRBD2. The V gene's germline CDR1 is MNHEY and CDR2 SVGAGI. V was clipped by 5 bases and J by 2 bases; unmatched bases: 4. This CDR3 is built from 14 residues. In DNA, the CDR3 is TGTGCCAGCAGTCTAGCGGGCCTACAAGAGACCCAGTACTTC. This gives the protein CASSLAGLQETQYF.

This clone came up a few times. One end of the junction is discordant with germline, which a read error may explain. V gene TRBV7-9 combines with J gene TRBJ1-2; a possible D gene is TRBD1 (6 bases). CDR1 is SEHNR, CDR2 FQNEAQ, per germline (reference sequence). This CDR3 has 13 residues. CDR3: CSSSLGQSYGYTF. CDR3 nucleotides: TGTTCCAGCAGCTTAGGACAGTCGTATGGCTACACCTTC.

This clone has only a few counts. The CDR3 loop is CASSFTGQGHYYGYTF. DNA for the CDR3: TGTGCCAGCAGCTTCACTGGGCAGGGGCACTACTATGGCTACACCTTC. The J gene is TRBJ1-2, the V gene TRBV5-8; D might be TRBD1 (6 bases). Germline V gene lookup returns CDR1 SGHTS and CDR2 YDEGEE. The V end lost 2 bases, the J end lost 3 bases, and 17 bases lay between the germline ends. This CDR3 has 16 amino acids.

This clone was observed a handful of times. This chain links TRBV2 with TRBJ2-5, with 8 bases fitting TRBD2. The CDR3 consists of 14 residues. J was trimmed by 6 bases and V by 6 bases; bases with no gene match: 9. Germline CDR1 reads SNHLY; CDR2 reads FYNNEI. CDR3 nucleotides: TGTGCCAGCAGCATTCTAGCGGGCCTTAAGACCCAGTACTTC. This encodes CASSILAGLKTQYF.

The genes are TRBV28 and TRBJ2-3; 8 bases align to TRBD2. There are 16 residues in the CDR3. Germline trimming cut 5 bases from V and 2 bases from J; bases unmatched to any gene: 9. Germline V gene sequence: CDR1 MDHEN, CDR2 SYDVKM. The CDR3 region has the DNA TGTGCCAGCAGTCAAATGGGACTAGGATCCACAGATACGCAGTATTTT. Translation: CASSQMGLGSTDTQYF.

The chain has TRBV7-2 and TRBJ2-3, with 9 bases aligning to TRBD2. The CDR3 is 17 residues long. V lost 1 base to trimming and J lost 8 bases; unmatched junction nucleotides: 13. CDR1 SGHTA and CDR2 FQGNSA come from the germline V gene. The CDR3: CASSLVAGGTSKGTQYF. The CDR3 DNA is TGTGCCAGCAGCTTAGTGGCGGGAGGGACCAGCAAGGGTACGCAGTATTTT. Looking up the rest from reference TRBV7-2 and TRBJ2-3 gives the full variable domain: GAGVSQSPSNKVTEKGKDVELRCDPISGHTALYWYRQSLGQGLEFLIYFQGNSAPDKSGLPSDRFSAERTGGSVSTLTIQRTQQEDSAVYLCASSLVAGGTSKGTQYFGPGTRLTVL.

The genes are TRBV9 and TRBJ1-2, with 11 bases that match TRBD1. The CDR3 has 14 residues. Germline CDR1 is SGDLS and CDR2 is YYNGEE. Trimming removed 0 bases from V and 8 bases from J; junction bases left unmatched: 3. The CDR3, as DNA: TGTGCCAGCAGCGTAGGGGACAGGGGGGACGGCTACACCTTC. It is translated as CASSVGDRGDGYTF.

This clone was detected a few times. The rearrangement links TRBV5-6 to TRBJ2-1; 11 bases map to TRBD2. The CDR3 runs to 15 residues. The germline V gene encodes CDR1 SGHDT and CDR2 YYEEEE. With 0 bases clipped from V and 6 bases from J, the junction kept 2 bases outside the gene matches. The CDR3 sequence: CASSLGLAGINEQFF. The CDR3 bases are TGTGCCAGCAGCTTGGGACTAGCGGGGATCAATGAGCAGTTCTTC. The full variable domain, with the rest looked up from reference TRBV5-6 and TRBJ2-1, is DAGVTQSPTHLIKTRGQQVTLRCSPKSGHDTVSWYQQALGQGPQFIFQYYEEEERQRGNFPDRFSGHQFPNYSSELNVNALLLGDSALYLCASSLGLAGINEQFFGPGTRLTVL.

This chain uses TRBV10-3 with TRBJ1-4; no clear D. CDR3 length equals 13 residues. V was cut by 11 bases and J by 6 bases, with 16 bases left in between. CDR1 and CDR2 from the germline V gene are ENHRY and SYGVKD. The CDR3 loop reads CAPSRCLDEKLFF. The CDR3 DNA sequence: TGTGCCCCCTCCCGGTGCCTTGATGAAAAACTGTTTTTT.

This clone was detected once. The gene calls are TRBV20-1 and TRBJ2-3; D ambiguous. V was cut by 5 bases and J by 2 bases, with 5 bases left in between. Germline-derived CDR1 and CDR2 are DFQATT and SNEGSKA (reference sequence). The CDR3 sequence is 11 residues long. DNA of the CDR3: TGCAGTGCTCAAAACACAGATACGCAGTATTTT. Protein: CSAQNTDTQYF.

This chain connects TRBV5-1 to TRBJ2-7; D is perhaps TRBD1 (6 bases). Trimming removed 1 base from V and 3 bases from J, with 14 bases in between. The CDR3 has 15 amino acids. Germline assignment: CDR1 SGHRS and CDR2 YFSETQ. The CDR3 region is CASSLTSDSRYEQYF. The CDR3, as DNA: TGCGCCAGCAGCTTGACATCGGACAGCCGCTACGAGCAGTACTTC.

The chain combines TRBV29-1 with TRBJ1-2; maybe TRBD1 (6 bases). Germline CDR1 and CDR2: SQVTM and ANQGSEA. The CDR3 runs to 12 residues. V shed 3 bases and J shed 4 bases, with 9 bases lying between them. In nucleotides, the CDR3 is TGCAGCGTTGAGGGGGCGGGCTATGGCTACACCTTC. This translates into CSVEGAGYGYTF. The complete variable domain, with remaining parts taken from reference TRBV29-1 and TRBJ1-2, reads SAVISQKPSRDICQRGTSLTIQCQVDSQVTMMFWYRQQPGQSLTLIATANQGSEATYESGFVIDKFPISRPNLTFSTLTVSNMSPEDSSIYLCSVEGAGYGYTFGSGTRLTVV.

The V gene is TRBV6-1, the J gene TRBJ2-3; D unresolved. This CDR3 spans 17 amino acids. V was shortened by 3 bases and J by 0 bases, with 16 bases between the two germline ends. Germline V CDR1 and CDR2: MNHNS, SASEGT. DNA of the CDR3: TGTGCCAGCAGTGAGTCGCCGATAGTGTATAGCACAGATACGCAGTATTTT. Residues: CASSESPIVYSTDTQYF.

The V call is TRBV5-4, the J call TRBJ2-2, with 8 bases identical to TRBD1. V lost 1 base and J lost 4; bases outside the gene matches: 9. Per the germline V gene, CDR1 is SGHNT and CDR2 is YYREEE (reference sequence). The CDR3 has 17 residues. The CDR3 reads CASSLPTGGRVTGELFF. The CDR3 nucleotides are TGTGCCAGCAGCTTGCCCACAGGGGGGCGCGTCACCGGGGAGCTGTTTTTT.

CDR3 residues: CASSLNSGGNEKLFF. The CDR3 nucleotides are TGTGCCAGCAGCTTAAATTCAGGGGGAAATGAAAAACTGTTTTTT. The chain couples TRBV7-6 to TRBJ1-4; 7 positions agree with TRBD1. The CDR3 has 15 residues. V gave up 2 bases and J gave up 5 bases; unmatched junction bases: 5. Germline CDR1 and CDR2: SGHVS and FNYEAQ.

In regard to this clone: This specimen includes other DNA sequences encoding the same CDR3. The chain couples TRBV4-3 to TRBJ2-3; no definite D call. CDR3 length equals 14 residues. Germline CDR1 LGHNA, CDR2 YSLEER. With 0 bases removed from V and 1 base from J, the gap between germline ends came to 5 bases. CDR3 DNA sequence: TGCGCCAGCAGCCAAGATCGAGGCACAGATACGCAGTATTTT. Translation: CASSQDRGTDTQYF.